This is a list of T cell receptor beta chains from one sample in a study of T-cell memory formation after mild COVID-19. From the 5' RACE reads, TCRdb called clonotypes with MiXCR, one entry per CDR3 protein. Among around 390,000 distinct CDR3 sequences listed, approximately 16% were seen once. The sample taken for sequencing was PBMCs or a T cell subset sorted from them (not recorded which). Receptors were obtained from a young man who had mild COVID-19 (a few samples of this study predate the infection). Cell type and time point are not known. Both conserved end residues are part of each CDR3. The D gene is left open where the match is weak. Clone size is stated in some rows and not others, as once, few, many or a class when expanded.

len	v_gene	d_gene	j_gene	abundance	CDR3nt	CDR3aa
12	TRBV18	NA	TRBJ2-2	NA	TGTGCCAGCTCACCTCTCGACGGGGAGCTGTTTTTT	CASSPLDGELFF
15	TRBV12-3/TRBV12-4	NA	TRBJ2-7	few	TGTGCCAGCAGTGCCGGGGGATGGAGCTCCTACGAGCAGTACTTC	CASSAGGWSSYEQYF
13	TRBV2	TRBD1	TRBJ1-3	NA	TGTGCCAGCAGTGGACAGGGCAGAGACACCATATATTTT	CASSGQGRDTIYF
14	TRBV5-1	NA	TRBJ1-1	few	TGCGCCAGCAGCTTGCAGGCGGCAGACACTGAAGCTTTCTTT	CASSLQAADTEAFF
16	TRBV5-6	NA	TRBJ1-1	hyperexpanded	TGTGCCAGCAGCTTGGAAGGGTACGGGACGCCGGCTGAAGCTTTCTTT	CASSLEGYGTPAEAFF
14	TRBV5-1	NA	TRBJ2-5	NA	TGCGCCAGCAGCTTGGATCCCATCCAAGAGACCCAGTACTTC	CASSLDPIQETQYF
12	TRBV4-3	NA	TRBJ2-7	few	TGCGCCAGCAGCAACGAGGACTACGAGCAGTACTTC	CASSNEDYEQYF
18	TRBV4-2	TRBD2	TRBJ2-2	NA	TGTGCCAGCAGCCAAGATGCTAGCGGGGGGTTTAACACCGGGGAGCTGTTTTTT	CASSQDASGGFNTGELFF
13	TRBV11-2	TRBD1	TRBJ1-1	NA	TGTGCCAGCAGCTTATGGGGACAGCTTGAAGCTTTCTTT	CASSLWGQLEAFF
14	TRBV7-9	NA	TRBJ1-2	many	TGTGCCAGCAGCCTCACAGGGCTAAGGGATGGCTACACCTTC	CASSLTGLRDGYTF
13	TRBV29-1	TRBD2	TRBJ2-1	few	TGCAGCGTTTGGACTAGCGCGTACAATGAGCAGTTCTTC	CSVWTSAYNEQFF
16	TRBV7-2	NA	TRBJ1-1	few	TGTGCCAGCAGCTTAGTCGGCAGGGGTTTTTACACTGAAGCTTTCTTT	CASSLVGRGFYTEAFF
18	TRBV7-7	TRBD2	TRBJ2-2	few	TGTGCCAGCAGCTTACTACTAGCGGGGGCCGCGAACACCGGGGAGCTGTTTTTT	CASSLLLAGAANTGELFF
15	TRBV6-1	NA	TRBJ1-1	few	TGTGCCAGCAGGGTCGACACCCGAAGGTTCACTGAAGCTTTCTTT	CASRVDTRRFTEAFF
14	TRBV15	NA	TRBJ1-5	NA	TGTGCCACCAGCGGAGGAGGGAGCAATCAGCCCCAGCATTTT	CATSGGGSNQPQHF
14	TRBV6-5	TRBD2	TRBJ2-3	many	TGTGCCAGCAGCACACTAGCGGGCACAGATACGCAGTATTTT	CASSTLAGTDTQYF
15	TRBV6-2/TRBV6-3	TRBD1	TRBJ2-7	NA	TGTGCCAGCAGTTACTTTAGAGGGGGCCCCTACGAGCAGTACTTC	CASSYFRGGPYEQYF
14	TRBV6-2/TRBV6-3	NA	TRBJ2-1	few	TGTGCCAGCAGTCCACGGGACCCAGACAATGAGCAGTTCTTC	CASSPRDPDNEQFF